The rows below give T cell receptor beta chains drawn from one sample of a study of vaccination and CD4 T cells after COVID-19. Which antigens these TCRs recognize remains unknown. Using its own MiXCR run on the PCR reads, TCRdb lists one record per CDR3 protein. Of 16,000 or so distinct CDR3 sequences listed, under 55% are singletons. The input for sequencing was CD4+ T cells from blood, cultured in vitro, taken about 7 months after SARS-CoV-2 vaccination. These TCRs come from a human donor who had recovered from COVID-19. Both conserved end residues are part of each CDR3. D genes are given only for firm matches. Part of the rows lack a size; the others show once, few, many or a class for expanded clones.

v_call	j_call	clone_size	d_call	cdr3_aa	cdr3_nt
TRBV7-3	TRBJ2-1	few	NA	CASSTDSYNEQFF	TGTGCCAGCAGCACAGACAGTTACAATGAGCAGTTCTTC
TRBV6-1	TRBJ2-7	NA	NA	CASSSLARGGFYEQYF	TGTGCCAGCAGCAGCCTGGCCAGGGGGGGATTCTACGAGCAGTACTTC
TRBV28	TRBJ1-2	NA	NA	CASSLNLRQSTYGYTF	TGTGCCAGCAGTTTAAACCTACGACAATCGACCTATGGCTACACCTTC
TRBV5-6	TRBJ1-2	NA	NA	CASSSRELGDKDYGYTF	TGTGCCAGCAGCTCCCGGGAATTGGGCGACAAGGACTATGGCTACACCTTC
TRBV20-1	TRBJ2-7	NA	TRBD2	CSARAPTSGRVEQYF	TGCAGTGCTAGAGCCCCAACTAGCGGGAGGGTCGAGCAGTACTTC
TRBV14	TRBJ1-2	few	NA	CASSQIDRSGYTF	TGTGCCAGCAGCCAAATAGACCGTAGTGGCTACACCTTC
TRBV4-2	TRBJ2-2	NA	TRBD2	CASSQSRERRTGELFF	TGTGCCAGCAGTCAGTCGCGGGAGCGTCGCACCGGGGAGCTGTTTTTT
TRBV28	TRBJ2-1	few	TRBD2	CASSVAGASYNEQFF	TGTGCCAGCAGTGTAGCGGGAGCTTCCTACAATGAGCAGTTCTTC
TRBV7-2	TRBJ1-1	few	NA	CASSPQLNTEAFF	TGTGCCAGCAGCCCACAATTGAACACTGAAGCTTTCTTT
TRBV7-8	TRBJ2-3	NA	NA	CASSLLGFSRTDTQYF	TGTGCTAGCAGCCTCCTGGGGTTCTCTCGCACAGATACGCAGTATTTT
TRBV5-4	TRBJ1-1	NA	NA	CASSYQTVEEAFF	TGTGCCAGCAGCTACCAGACGGTTGAGGAAGCTTTCTTT
TRBV15	TRBJ2-3	few	NA	CATSRDTETDTQYF	TGTGCCACCAGCAGAGATACGGAGACAGATACGCAGTATTTT
TRBV2	TRBJ2-5	NA	NA	CASLPTAGQETQYF	TGTGCCAGCCTGCCTACCGCGGGGCAAGAGACCCAGTACTTC
TRBV24-1	TRBJ2-5	NA	NA	CATSDSRTVQETQYF	TGTGCCACCAGTGATTCCAGGACTGTCCAAGAGACCCAGTACTTC
TRBV2	TRBJ1-1	NA	NA	CASNPTGSPSYRTEAFF	TGTGCCAGCAACCCAACCGGCTCTCCCTCTTACAGGACTGAAGCTTTCTTT
TRBV20-1	TRBJ2-1	NA	TRBD2	CSAVAGGLYEQFF	TGCAGTGCCGTAGCGGGAGGGTTGTATGAGCAGTTCTTC
TRBV7-9	TRBJ1-1	medium-sized	NA	CASSLAVVETEAFF	TGTGCCAGCAGCTTAGCGGTAGTGGAGACTGAAGCTTTCTTT
TRBV11-2	TRBJ1-2	NA	TRBD1	CASTIDRDHGYTF	TGTGCCAGCACCATCGACAGGGATCATGGCTACACCTTC
TRBV20-1	TRBJ1-1	NA	NA	CSAGLRGRGGTEAFF	TGCAGTGCTGGTCTCCGGGGGCGGGGTGGCACTGAAGCTTTCTTT
TRBV20-1	TRBJ2-1	NA	TRBD1	CSAQGAKDRRYNEQFF	TGCAGTGCCCAGGGGGCGAAGGACAGACGCTACAATGAGCAGTTCTTC
TRBV20-1	TRBJ1-2	medium-sized	NA	CSARLRGQTNEF	TGCAGTGCTAGACTAAGAGGACAGACGAACGAATTC
TRBV20-1	TRBJ2-7	NA	NA	CSASDQGYPDEQYF	TGCAGTGCTAGTGATCAGGGGTATCCCGACGAGCAGTACTTC
TRBV6-1	TRBJ1-2	NA	NA	CASSLMGVDGYTF	TGTGCCAGCAGTCTCATGGGGGTTGATGGCTACACCTTC
TRBV19	TRBJ2-7	few	NA	CASSRDGYEQYF	TGTGCCAGTAGTAGGGACGGCTACGAGCAGTACTTC
TRBV27	TRBJ2-5	NA	NA	CASSLSGGFTQYF	TGTGCCAGCAGTTTATCGGGGGGATTCACCCAGTACTTC
TRBV20-1	TRBJ2-5	NA	TRBD2	CSAATSGRAGTQYF	TGCAGTGCTGCTACTAGCGGGAGGGCGGGGACCCAGTACTTC
TRBV19	TRBJ2-7	NA	TRBD1	CASSTTGAPVYEQYF	TGTGCCAGTAGTACGACAGGGGCTCCTGTCTACGAGCAGTACTTC
TRBV2	TRBJ1-2	few	NA	CASSERWGNYGYTF	TGTGCCAGCAGTGAGCGCTGGGGAAACTATGGCTACACCTTC
TRBV20-1	TRBJ1-6	NA	TRBD1	CSARKTGRKESPLHF	TGCAGTGCTAGAAAGACAGGGAGGAAGGAGTCACCCCTCCACTTT
TRBV20-1	TRBJ2-3	NA	TRBD2	CSARVDYRDRTSGRATDTQYF	TGCAGTGCTAGAGTGGATTACCGGGACAGGACTAGCGGGAGGGCGACAGATACGCAGTATTTT
TRBV2	TRBJ2-7	NA	TRBD2	CASRQASGGAYEQYF	TGTGCCAGCAGGCAAGCTAGCGGGGGGGCCTACGAGCAGTACTTC
TRBV18	TRBJ2-7	NA	NA	CASSPTGGNNEQYF	TGTGCCAGCTCACCAACCGGGGGTAACAACGAGCAGTACTTC
TRBV4-1	TRBJ2-5	NA	NA	CASSLLAMETQYF	TGCGCCAGCAGCCTGCTAGCGATGGAGACCCAGTACTTC
TRBV6-2/TRBV6-3	TRBJ2-1	few	TRBD1	CASTSRDSNEQFF	TGTGCCAGCACGTCCCGGGACAGCAATGAGCAGTTCTTC
TRBV6-1	TRBJ2-5	medium-sized	TRBD2	CASTSSGGGETQYF	TGTGCCAGCACTTCTAGCGGGGGGGGGGAGACCCAGTACTTC
TRBV20-1	TRBJ1-2	few	NA	CSARDPWGTYGYTF	TGCAGTGCTAGAGACCCCTGGGGGACCTATGGCTACACCTTC
TRBV6-5	TRBJ2-1	NA	NA	CASSYGPNNEQFF	TGTGCCAGCAGCTACGGACCCAACAATGAGCAGTTCTTC
TRBV20-1	TRBJ1-2	few	NA	CSARDLTRGYTF	TGCAGTGCTAGAGACTTGACTCGTGGCTACACCTTC
TRBV21-1	TRBJ2-1	NA	NA	CASSSEGLLMDNEQFF	TGTGCCAGCAGCAGCGAGGGACTCCTCATGGACAATGAGCAGTTCTTC
TRBV7-2	TRBJ2-3	NA	NA	CASSDEGRTDTQYF	TGTGCCAGCAGCGACGAGGGTAGAACAGATACGCAGTATTTT
TRBV15	TRBJ1-3	NA	NA	CATSIDMGNTIYF	TGTGCCACCAGCATTGATATGGGAAACACCATATATTTT